The 4 T cell receptor beta chains below all came from one sample that was sequenced in a study of OX40 agonist ivuxolimab in advanced cancers. Generated by immunoSEQ multiplex PCR, the TCRdb table keeps only in-frame clones and is missing some. This repertoire shows 16,000 or so clones, 75% to 85% found once; its top ten account for around 11%. The sample in question was CD4+ or CD8+ T cells sorted from blood, obtained in a trial of the OX40 agonist ivuxolimab. These receptors all stem from an adult with an advanced solid tumor such as melanoma, head and neck, liver or kidney cancer.

The chain carries TRBV19 and TRBJ1-1, with 8 bases fitting TRBD1. The germline V gene encodes CDR1 LNHDA and CDR2 SQIVND (reference sequence). Losses at the gene ends were 3 bases for V and 3 bases for J; bases not matched to a gene: 9. The CDR3 is made up of 16 amino acids. This chain's CDR3 is CASSMGTGTGHTEAFF. CDR3 bases: TGTGCCAGTAGTATGGGGACCGGGACAGGTCACACTGAAGCTTTCTTT.

This clone was seen only once. V is TRBV4-2 and J is TRBJ2-2; 8 bases map to TRBD2. J was trimmed by 6 bases and V by 5 bases; bases with no gene match: 2. Germline CDR1 and CDR2: LGHNA and YNFKEQ. This CDR3 spans 13 amino acids. The CDR3 spells CASSETSAGELFF. In nucleotides, the CDR3 is TGTGCCAGCAGCGAGACTAGCGCCGGGGAGCTGTTTTTT.

The chain is built from TRBV6-6 and TRBJ2-1, with D uncertain. Germline V gene data show CDR1 as MNHNY and CDR2 as SVGAGI (reference sequence). Trimming cost V 6 bases and J 8 bases, with 14 bases left between them. CDR3 length equals 13 residues. CDR3 loop: CASSPTDRYEQFF. The CDR3 nucleotides read TGTGCCAGCAGCCCGACGGATAGATATGAGCAGTTCTTC.

Notes on this clone: Other DNA sequences in the sample encode the same CDR3. The chain couples TRBV9 to TRBJ2-7; D ambiguous. The CDR3 totals 13 residues. Germline V gene data show CDR1 as SGDLS and CDR2 as YYNGEE. Trimming removed 0 bases from V and 3 bases from J, with 7 bases in between. CDR3 DNA sequence: TGTGCCAGCAGCGTAGGAGATGGCTACGAGCAGTACTTC. Translating gives CASSVGDGYEQYF.